This T cell receptor (beta chain) was documented in a study of T and B cells in COVID-19 patients. This CDR3 is built from 18 residues. Germline V gene lookup returns CDR1 DFQATT and CDR2 SNEGSKA (reference sequence). V was trimmed by 1 base and J by 0 bases, leaving 18 bases between them. BIOMED2 TRB-A/B primer pools were used in multiplex TRB PCR. Each CDR3 protein is one row after TCRdb ran MiXCR on the multiplex PCR reads. Altogether some 8,000 distinct CDR3 sequences are present, about 28% being singletons, with the ten largest covering 15% to 20%. Each TRB amplification used roughly 220-550 ng of genomic DNA from blood.

This TCR was sampled from a human donor with active COVID-19. The chain has TRBV20-1 and TRBJ1-4; the D gene is possibly TRBD1 (6 bases). Source material: blood. DNA of the CDR3: TGCAGTGCTAGAGTTCTTCACAGGGAGGGATCAACTAATGAAAAACTGTTTTTT. It yields the protein CSARVLHREGSTNEKLFF.